These T cell receptor beta chains were read from a single sample in a study of regulatory T cells in long-lasting Graves disease. TCRdb ran MiXCR on the multiplex PCR reads and lists one entry per CDR3 protein. In the table there are approximately 390,000 distinct CDR3 sequences, 15% to 20% of which are singletons. These data were also reused for a study on T cells in Graves' hyperthyroidism and ophthalmopathy.

The sample was peripheral blood mononuclear cells (PBMCs), taken at new diagnosis, from a patient treated with antithyroid drugs. The source is a woman aged 18-30 years with Graves disease. CDR3s include the opening cysteine and the closing phenylalanine or tryptophan. A row's size may be missing; if present it is once, few, many or a size class.

J: TRBJ2-7; size: few; V: TRBV5-4; CDR3: CASSLAGRGRYF
J: TRBJ2-7; size: NA; V: TRBV5-6; CDR3: CASSFRDRDYYEQYF
J: TRBJ1-4; size: few; V: TRBV2; CDR3: CASSGRAAGATNEKLFF
J: TRBJ1-1; size: few; V: TRBV6-4; CDR3: CASSRETGGGEEAFF
J: TRBJ1-1; size: few; V: TRBV7-3; CDR3: CASSSKWDTEAFF
J: TRBJ2-3; size: many; V: TRBV7-8; CDR3: CASSLAGRGRGKFTDTQYF
J: TRBJ2-7; size: many; V: TRBV7-2; CDR3: CASSLSKGVYEQYF
J: TRBJ2-2; size: many; V: TRBV9; CDR3: CASSVDVGGQGGTGELFF
J: TRBJ1-6; size: NA; V: TRBV6-1; CDR3: CASTQGGDRLVYNSPLHF
J: TRBJ1-4; size: few; V: TRBV11-2; CDR3: CASSLDPATGLNEKLFF
J: TRBJ2-5; size: many; V: TRBV7-8; CDR3: CASSPRPYQDGTQYF
J: TRBJ2-2; size: NA; V: TRBV24-1; CDR3: CATSDPGLKNTGELFF